Listed here are 18 T cell receptor beta chains from one sample, sequenced in a study of somatic mutations in cytotoxic T cells in rheumatoid arthritis. Generated by immunoSEQ multiplex PCR, the TCRdb table keeps only in-frame clones and is missing some. The profile covers about 14,000 clones, with around nine tenths appearing a single time and roughly 18% taken by the ten largest. What was sequenced was CD4+ T cells sorted from blood. The receptors were gathered from a man in his 70s with rheumatoid arthritis.

The chain combines TRBV28 with TRBJ1-5, with 9 bases identical to TRBD1. This CDR3 is 17 amino acids long. V shed 4 bases, J shed 6 bases, and the junction held 13 bases outside the gene matches. Germline-derived CDR1 and CDR2 are MDHEN and SYDVKM. CDR3 amino acids: CASSSPTWDRVIQPQHF. Here the CDR3 DNA reads TGTGCCAGCAGTTCCCCGACTTGGGACAGGGTGATTCAGCCCCAGCATTTT.

V and J are TRBV28 and TRBJ2-2, with 7 bases fitting TRBD2. There are 16 residues in the CDR3. Trimming cost V 6 bases and J 1 base; bases outside gene matches: 8. Germline V gene data show CDR1 as MDHEN and CDR2 as SYDVKM. This chain's CDR3 is CASRKGGSMNTGELFF. The CDR3 DNA reads as TGTGCCAGCAGGAAAGGCGGGAGTATGAACACCGGGGAGCTGTTTTTT.

This clone was detected only once. V and J are TRBV27 and TRBJ2-3, with TRBD2 as a possible D gene (5 bases). The germline CDR1 and CDR2 sequences are MNHEY and SMNVEV (reference sequence). CDR3 length: 13 amino acids. V lost 6 bases to trimming and J lost 1 base, with 8 bases between them. The CDR3 nucleotides read TGTGCCAGCAGGAGTAGCGGCACAGATACGCAGTATTTT. Protein: CASRSSGTDTQYF.

The V and J genes are TRBV4-1 and TRBJ2-1; 8 bases align to TRBD1. The CDR3 runs to 19 residues. Germline assignment: CDR1 MGHRA and CDR2 YSYEKL. V shed 4 bases, J shed 3 bases, and the junction held 17 bases outside the gene matches. CDR3 bases: TGCGCCAGCAGCCCCCCCTGGGGGCAGGGGGCATACGTCTACAATGAGCAGTTCTTC. Its protein product is CASSPPWGQGAYVYNEQFF.

The J gene is TRBJ1-4, the V gene TRBV19; 9 nucleotides match TRBD1. Unmatched junction bases numbered 17, after V lost 5 bases and J lost 4 bases. Germline-derived CDR1 and CDR2 are LNHDA and SQIVND (reference sequence). This CDR3 region has 19 residues. The CDR3 DNA reads as TGTGCCAGTAGTCGCCGGGACAGGGCGACGGAACTTCTTAATGAAAAACTGTTTTTT. Its protein product is CASSRRDRATELLNEKLFF.

The chain couples TRBV14 to TRBJ2-1; D might be TRBD2 (5 bases). CDR3 length equals 17 residues. The V gene lost 1 base and the J gene lost 0 bases, with 13 bases spanning the gap. Germline lookup yields CDR1 SGHDN and CDR2 FVKESK. The CDR3, as DNA: TGTGCCAGCAGCCAAGGTCCCCGTCGGGGCTCCTACAATGAGCAGTTCTTC. It specifies CASSQGPRRGSYNEQFF.

The chain recombines TRBV10-3 with TRBJ2-3; TRBD2 matches at 12 bases. CDR1 is ENHRY, CDR2 SYGVKD, per germline. Germline trimming cut 2 bases from V and 4 bases from J; bases unmatched to any gene: 1. The CDR3 has 15 residues. CDR3 sequence reads: CAISERTSGADTQYF. CDR3 DNA: TGTGCCATCAGTGAGAGGACTAGCGGGGCAGATACGCAGTATTTT.

This clone was seen more than once but under ten times. V gene TRBV6-5 combines with J gene TRBJ2-2; 9 positions agree with TRBD1. The CDR3 is made up of 16 amino acids. The V segment lost 0 bases and the J segment 4 bases; nucleotides outside the gene matches: 3. Germline CDR1 MNHEY, CDR2 SVGAGI. In nucleotides, the CDR3 is TGTGCCAGCAGTTACTCCGGGACAGGGAGCACCGGGGAGCTGTTTTTT. Encoded protein: CASSYSGTGSTGELFF.

V usage is TRBV19 and J usage is TRBJ2-7; 10 nucleotides agree with TRBD1. The length of the CDR3 is 14 residues. V was pared by 5 bases and J by 1 base, with 2 bases of the junction left unmatched. The V gene's germline CDR1 is LNHDA and CDR2 SQIVND (reference sequence). Written as DNA, the CDR3 is TGTGCCAGTAGTGCGGACAGGGGGTCCTACGAGCAGTACTTC. Translation gives CASSADRGSYEQYF.

The chain carries TRBV5-1 and TRBJ2-3; TRBD2 might be the D (6 bases). Germline CDR1 reads SGHRS; CDR2 reads YFSETQ. The CDR3 sequence is 15 residues long. Trimming removed 4 bases at V and 0 bases at J, with 12 bases between. The CDR3 here is CASSVGGTSTDTQYF. For the CDR3, the DNA is TGCGCCAGCAGCGTCGGGGGAACTAGCACAGATACGCAGTATTTT. The variable domain in full, completed from reference TRBV5-1 and TRBJ2-3, reads KAGVTQTPRYLIKTRGQQVTLSCSPISGHRSVSWYQQTPGQGLQFLFEYFSETQRNKGNFPGRFSGRQFSNSRSEMNVSTLELGDSALYLCASSVGGTSTDTQYFGPGTRLTVL.

This clone appeared a single time. The J gene is TRBJ2-7, the V gene TRBV7-8, with 13 positions matching TRBD2. Germline V gene sequence: CDR1 SGHVS, CDR2 FQNEAQ. J gave up 3 bases and V 4 bases, and 18 bases lay outside the gene matches. The CDR3 runs 20 residues. The DNA of the CDR3 is TGTGCCAGCAGCTCCTCACAGCCGGGACTAGCGGGAAAAAGGGGCTACGAGCAGTACTTC. The encoded protein is CASSSSQPGLAGKRGYEQYF. The entire variable domain, with the rest obtained from reference TRBV7-8 and TRBJ2-7, is as follows: GAGVSQSPRYKVAKRGQDVALRCDPISGHVSLFWYQQALGQGPEFLTYFQNEAQLDKSGLPSDRFFAERPEGSVSTLKIQRTQQEDSAVYLCASSSSQPGLAGKRGYEQYFGPGTRLTVT.

The chain combines TRBV19 with TRBJ2-2; TRBD1 agrees at 9 bases. This CDR3 spans 16 amino acids. V lost 6 bases and J lost 5; bases outside the gene matches: 10. Germline lookup yields CDR1 LNHDA and CDR2 SQIVND (reference sequence). The CDR3 DNA is TGTGCCAGTAGCAATTCTCCGGGACAGGGAACCGGGGAGCTGTTTTTT. Translating it yields CASSNSPGQGTGELFF.

This chain joins TRBV7-3 and TRBJ2-7; a possible D gene is TRBD1 (6 bases). Germline values: CDR1 SGHTA, CDR2 FQGTGA. V dropped 5 bases and J dropped 9 bases, with 17 bases sitting between them. CDR3 length equals 13 residues. The CDR3 spells CASSPGHNERQYF. Written as DNA, the CDR3 is TGTGCCAGCAGCCCGGGACACAACGAAAGGCAGTACTTC. Full variable domain (remainder filled in from reference TRBV7-3 and TRBJ2-7): GAGVSQTPSNKVTEKGKYVELRCDPISGHTALYWYRQSLGQGPEFLIYFQGTGAADDSGLPNDRFFAVRPEGSVSTLKIQRTERGDSAVYLCASSPGHNERQYFGPGTRLTVT.

The chain has TRBV19 and TRBJ1-4; tentatively, D is TRBD1 (6 bases). CDR3 length: 15 amino acids. Trimming stripped 7 bases from V and 8 bases from J, with 20 bases between. Germline CDR1 and CDR2: LNHDA and SQIVND (reference sequence). CDR3 in amino acids: CASTLGAAPREKLFF. The CDR3 DNA follows: TGTGCCAGTACTCTGGGGGCGGCGCCTAGAGAAAAACTGTTTTTT.

This chain links TRBV6-1 with TRBJ1-2; 7 bases line up with TRBD1. Trimming took 2 bases from V and 8 from J; bases not matched to a gene: 20. The CDR3 is 18 amino acids. The germline gives CDR1 MNHNS, CDR2 SASEGT. CDR3 residues: CASSEKLAGGQTFRGYTF. CDR3 nucleotide sequence: TGTGCCAGCAGTGAAAAGCTGGCAGGGGGTCAGACATTCCGAGGCTACACCTTC.

This clone has only one observation. The chain uses TRBV5-4 and TRBJ2-2, with D possibly being TRBD2 (6 bases). The CDR3 is 15 residues long. Trimming took off 4 bases at V and 5 bases at J, with 15 bases between the two ends. The germline CDR1 and CDR2 sequences are SGHNT and YYREEE (reference sequence). CDR3 DNA: TGTGCCAGCAGCCTGGGCGGGATTCGGACCGGGGAGCTGTTTTTT. It yields the protein CASSLGGIRTGELFF.

The gene calls are TRBV7-6 and TRBJ2-2; 8 bases map to TRBD1. Germline trimming cut 2 bases from V and 4 bases from J; bases unmatched to any gene: 6. CDR3 length: 16 amino acids. Germline V CDR1 and CDR2: SGHVS, FNYEAQ. The CDR3 reads CASSLRGTGGTGELFF. The CDR3 DNA is TGTGCCAGCAGCTTACGGGGGACAGGAGGCACCGGGGAGCTGTTTTTT.

The V and J genes are TRBV28 and TRBJ1-2, with D possibly matching TRBD1 (5 bases). The V gene's germline CDR1 is MDHEN and CDR2 SYDVKM. The CDR3 extends over 14 amino acids. With 8 bases removed from V and 0 bases from J, the gap between germline ends came to 13 bases. CDR3 bases: TGTGCCAGCGCCGCTCCAGGGACTAACTATGGCTACACCTTC. Amino acids: CASAAPGTNYGYTF.